The present T cell receptor beta chain was sequenced within a study of OX40 agonist ivuxolimab in advanced cancers. Overall study: A male proportion of 82.7% was recorded, with mean age approximately 56 years and range roughly 20 to 85. Study conclusions and caveats: Clonal expansion among partial responders at 0.1-3.0 mg/kg ranked near the lowest.

On this clone: Its antigen remains unidentified.

V shed 5 bases and J shed 6 bases, with 11 bases lying between them. CDR3 size: 13 residues. The germline V gene encodes CDR1 WSHSY and CDR2 SAAADI. Profiling relied on immunoSEQ multiplex PCR, and the TCRdb table lists in-frame clones only, not all of them. The repertoire holds about 35,000 clones, with about four fifths as singletons. The chain uses TRBV10-2 and TRBJ1-5; tentative D call: TRBD1 (6 bases). The TCR originated in an adult with an advanced solid tumor such as melanoma, head and neck, liver or kidney cancer. Source: CD4+ or CD8+ T cells sorted from blood, taken in a trial of the OX40 agonist ivuxolimab. The CDR3 nucleotides are TGCGCCAGCAGTCCTCAGGGGTCTCAGCCCCAGCATTTT. This sequence encodes CASSPQGSQPQHF.